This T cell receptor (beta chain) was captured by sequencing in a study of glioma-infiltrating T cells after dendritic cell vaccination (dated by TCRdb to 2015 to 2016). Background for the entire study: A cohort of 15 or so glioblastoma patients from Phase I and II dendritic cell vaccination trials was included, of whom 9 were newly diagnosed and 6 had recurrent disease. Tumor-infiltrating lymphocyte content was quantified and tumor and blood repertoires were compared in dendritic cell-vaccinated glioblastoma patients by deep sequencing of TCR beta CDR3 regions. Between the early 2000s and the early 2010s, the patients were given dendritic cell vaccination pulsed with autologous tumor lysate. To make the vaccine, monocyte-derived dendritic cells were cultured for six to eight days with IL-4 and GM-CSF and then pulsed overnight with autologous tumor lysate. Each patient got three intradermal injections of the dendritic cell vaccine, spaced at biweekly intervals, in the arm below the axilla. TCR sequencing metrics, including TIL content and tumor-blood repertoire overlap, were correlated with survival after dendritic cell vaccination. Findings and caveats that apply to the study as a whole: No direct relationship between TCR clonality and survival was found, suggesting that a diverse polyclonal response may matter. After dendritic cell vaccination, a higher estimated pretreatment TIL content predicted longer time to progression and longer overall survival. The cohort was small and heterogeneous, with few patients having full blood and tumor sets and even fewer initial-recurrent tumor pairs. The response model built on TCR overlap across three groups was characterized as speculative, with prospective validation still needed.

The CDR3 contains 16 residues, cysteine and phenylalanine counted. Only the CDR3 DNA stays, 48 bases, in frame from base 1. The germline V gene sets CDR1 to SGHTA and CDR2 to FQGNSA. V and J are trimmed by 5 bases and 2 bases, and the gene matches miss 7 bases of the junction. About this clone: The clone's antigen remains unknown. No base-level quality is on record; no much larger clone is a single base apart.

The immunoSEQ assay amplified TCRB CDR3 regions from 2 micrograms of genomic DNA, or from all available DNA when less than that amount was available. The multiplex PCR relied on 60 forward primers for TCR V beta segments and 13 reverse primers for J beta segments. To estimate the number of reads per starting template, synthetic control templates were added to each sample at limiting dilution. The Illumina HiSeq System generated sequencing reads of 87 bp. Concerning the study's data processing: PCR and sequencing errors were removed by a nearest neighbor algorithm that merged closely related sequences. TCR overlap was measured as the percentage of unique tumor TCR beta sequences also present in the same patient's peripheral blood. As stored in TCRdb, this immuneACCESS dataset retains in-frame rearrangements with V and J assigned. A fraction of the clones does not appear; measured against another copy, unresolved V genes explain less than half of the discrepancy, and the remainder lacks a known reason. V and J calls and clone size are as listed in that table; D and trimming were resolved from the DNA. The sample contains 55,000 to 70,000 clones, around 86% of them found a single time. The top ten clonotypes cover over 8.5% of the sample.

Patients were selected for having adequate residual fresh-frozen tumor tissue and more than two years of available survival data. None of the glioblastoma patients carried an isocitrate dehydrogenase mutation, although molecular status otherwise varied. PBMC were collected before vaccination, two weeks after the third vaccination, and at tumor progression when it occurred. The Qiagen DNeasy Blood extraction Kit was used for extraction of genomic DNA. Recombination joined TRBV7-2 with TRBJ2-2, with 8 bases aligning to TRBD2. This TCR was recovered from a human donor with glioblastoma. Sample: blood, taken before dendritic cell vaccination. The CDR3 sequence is CASSPAGGTNTGELFF. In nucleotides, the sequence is TGTGCCAGCAGCCCTGCGGGGGGCACTAACACCGGGGAGCTGTTTTTT. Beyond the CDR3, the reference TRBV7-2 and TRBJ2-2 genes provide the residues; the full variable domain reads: GAGVSQSPSNKVTEKGKDVELRCDPISGHTALYWYRQSLGQGLEFLIYFQGNSAPDKSGLPSDRFSAERTGGSVSTLTIQRTQQEDSAVYLCASSPAGGTNTGELFFGEGSRLTVL.